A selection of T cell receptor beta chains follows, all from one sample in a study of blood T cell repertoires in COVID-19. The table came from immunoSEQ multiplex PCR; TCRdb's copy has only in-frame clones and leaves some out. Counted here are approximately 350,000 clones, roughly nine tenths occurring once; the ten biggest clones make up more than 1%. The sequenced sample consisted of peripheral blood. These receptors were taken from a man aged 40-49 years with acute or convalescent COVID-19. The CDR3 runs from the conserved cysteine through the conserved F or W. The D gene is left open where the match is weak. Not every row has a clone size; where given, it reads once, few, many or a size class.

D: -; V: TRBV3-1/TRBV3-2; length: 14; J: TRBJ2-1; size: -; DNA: TGTGCCAGCAGATCCTACTTTAACAGGGATGAGCAGTTCTTC; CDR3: CASRSYFNRDEQFF
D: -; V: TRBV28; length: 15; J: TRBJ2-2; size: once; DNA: TGTGCCAGCAGCCTTGGAGGCTCGAACACCGGGGAGCTGTTTTTT; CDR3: CASSLGGSNTGELFF
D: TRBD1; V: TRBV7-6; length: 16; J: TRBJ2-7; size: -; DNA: TGTGCCAGCAGCTCCCCACAGGGGCAGCCTTCCTACGAGCAGTACTTC; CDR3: CASSSPQGQPSYEQYF
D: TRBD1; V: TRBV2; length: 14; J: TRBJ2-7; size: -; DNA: TGTGCCAGCAGGGGGGACAGGGGGCTAAACGAGCAGTACTTC; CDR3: CASRGDRGLNEQYF
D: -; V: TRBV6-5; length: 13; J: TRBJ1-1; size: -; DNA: TGTGCCAGCAGTTACTCGGGGGGACCTGAAGCTTTCTTT; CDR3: CASSYSGGPEAFF
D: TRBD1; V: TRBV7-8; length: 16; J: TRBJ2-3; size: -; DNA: TGTGCCAGCAGCTGGCCGGGACAGATATCCCCTGATACGCAGTATTTT; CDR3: CASSWPGQISPDTQYF
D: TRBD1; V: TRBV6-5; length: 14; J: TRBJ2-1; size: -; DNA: TGTGCCAGCAGGACAGGGAGCTCCTACAATGAGCAGTTCTTC; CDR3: CASRTGSSYNEQFF
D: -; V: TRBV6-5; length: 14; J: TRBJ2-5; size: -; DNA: TGTGCCAGCAGGGGACATATTCGGGTAGAGACCCAGTACTTC; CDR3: CASRGHIRVETQYF
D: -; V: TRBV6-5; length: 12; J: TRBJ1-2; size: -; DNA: TGTGCCAGTGGGCCGGCGGGATATGGCTACACCTTC; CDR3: CASGPAGYGYTF
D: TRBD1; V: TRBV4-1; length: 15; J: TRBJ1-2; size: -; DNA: TGCGCCAGCAAAACACCGGGACAGGGGTCTGGTGGCTACACCTTC; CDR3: CASKTPGQGSGGYTF
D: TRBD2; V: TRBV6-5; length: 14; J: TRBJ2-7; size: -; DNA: TGTGCCAGCAGTCCCGGGACTAGTGGCTACGAGCAGTACTTC; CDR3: CASSPGTSGYEQYF
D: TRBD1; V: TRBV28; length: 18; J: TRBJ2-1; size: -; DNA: TGTGCCAGCAGTCAATCGAGAACGGGACAGGGGGGTTACAATGAGCAGTTCTTC; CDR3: CASSQSRTGQGGYNEQFF
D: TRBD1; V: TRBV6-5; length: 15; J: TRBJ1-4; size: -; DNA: TGTGCCAGCAGAGAGAGGACAGGGGGTTTTGAAAAACTGTTTTTT; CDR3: CASRERTGGFEKLFF
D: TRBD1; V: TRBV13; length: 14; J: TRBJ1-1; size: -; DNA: TGTGCCAGCAGCCGACAAGGGGGCGATACTGAAGCTTTCTTT; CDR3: CASSRQGGDTEAFF